This T cell receptor beta chain was sequenced during a study of blood T cell repertoires in COVID-19. Clones were sequenced by immunoSEQ multiplex PCR, and TCRdb holds only the in-frame ones, with some missing. The sample lists 110,000 to 150,000 clones, approximately 90% occurring once. Germline CDR1 and CDR2: MNHNY and SVGAGI (reference sequence). V shed 6 bases, J shed 5 bases, and the junction held 6 bases outside the gene matches. This CDR3 has 14 amino acids. The TCR comes from a man aged 55 to 69 with active or convalescent COVID-19. Specimen: peripheral blood. This chain connects TRBV6-6 to TRBJ1-4, with 7 nucleotides matching TRBD1. The DNA of the CDR3 is TGTGCCAGCAGAAAGGGACAGTTCAATGAAAAACTGTTTTTT. Translation: CASRKGQFNEKLFF.